Sequencing of this T cell receptor beta chain was carried out in a study of T cell responses to AZD1222 COVID-19 vaccine. Clones were sequenced by immunoSEQ multiplex PCR, and TCRdb holds only the in-frame ones, with some missing. The data hold 150,000 to 200,000 clones, with 88% observed a single time. Remarks on this clone: Its antigen is unidentified.

Germline lookup yields CDR1 KGHSH and CDR2 LQKENI. CDR3 length: 15 residues. V was cut by 4 bases and J by 0 bases, with 10 bases left in between. The study, taken as a whole, reports: At study baseline, merely roughly 6 AZD1222 recipients were seropositive.

This chain connects TRBV18 to TRBJ1-3, with unresolved D. The source is an adult who received the AZD1222 COVID-19 vaccine. The specimen was peripheral blood, collected 28 days after the second AZD1222 dose. Written as DNA, the CDR3 is TGTGCCAGCTCACTAGGGTCCCCCTCTGGAAACACCATATATTTT. Its protein product is CASSLGSPSGNTIYF.